The entry below describes one T cell receptor beta chain. V lost 3 bases to trimming and J lost 5 bases, with 14 bases between them. CDR3 length: 14 amino acids. From germline, CDR1 is SGHTS and CDR2 YDEGEE. Blood donors, with a median age of around 56 years (range about 21-80) and around 54% female, made up the healthy control group. The sample originates from a study of somatic mutations in cytotoxic T cells in rheumatoid arthritis. The method was immunoSEQ multiplex PCR; TCRdb's version includes in-frame clones alone and lacks a portion of them. In the table there are nearly 20,000 clones, roughly nine tenths of which are singletons.

Sequenced material: CD8+ T cells sorted from blood. This chain links TRBV5-8 with TRBJ2-5; D ambiguous. The TCR originated in a man aged 35-49 years in good health. This CDR3 is CASSSRDKIETQYF. The CDR3 DNA is TGTGCCAGCAGCTCTAGGGATAAAATTGAGACCCAGTACTTC.